The present T cell receptor beta chain was sequenced within a study of blood T cell repertoires in COVID-19. Study overall: T cells, B-cell-depleted T cells, or PBMCs provided the cDNA or gDNA that served as material.

In the original analysis: Reference gene primer amplification yielded estimated nucleated cell counts. The table came from immunoSEQ multiplex PCR; TCRdb's copy has only in-frame clones and leaves some out. The D gene and trimming were derived from the DNA, and the V and J assignments and clone size from that table. Of roughly 260,000 clones in the sample, 80% to 90% were seen once. The CDR3 contains 13 residues. Germline V gene sequence: CDR1 SGHNT, CDR2 YENEEA. Between the trimmed V and J ends, which lost 1 base and 10 bases, there was a span of 11 bases. The sequenced sample was peripheral blood. The V gene is TRBV11-3, the J gene TRBJ2-1, with D possibly being TRBD2 (6 bases). The receptor comes from a woman aged 50 to 60 with acute or convalescent COVID-19. The CDR3 DNA follows: TGTGCCAGCAGCTTAGCGGGAGCGGCGGAGCAGTTCTTC. As protein: CASSLAGAAEQFF.